This is a list of T cell receptor beta chains from one sample in a study of regulatory T cells in long-lasting Graves disease. Each CDR3 protein gets one entry after TCRdb re-called the multiplex PCR reads with MiXCR. This sample has a few hundred thousand distinct CDR3 sequences, with around a quarter found just once. The sample was peripheral blood mononuclear cells (PBMCs), taken when the disease was refractory, from a patient treated with antithyroid drugs. Receptors were obtained from a female donor with Graves disease. The CDR3 runs from the conserved cysteine through the conserved F or W. A D gene is named only where the DNA matches it firmly. Size is omitted from some rows. Given values are once, few, many or a class for expanded clones.

V gene	D gene	J gene	clone size	CDR3 length	CDR3 DNA	CDR3 protein
TRBV19	.	TRBJ1-5	.	15	TGTGCCAGTAGTATACGGCGGTCGAGCAATCAGCCCCAGCATTTT	CASSIRRSSNQPQHF
TRBV6-1	TRBD2	TRBJ2-7	many	15	TGTGCCAGCAGACCGGGACTAGCGGGGAGGAGTGAGCAGTACTTC	CASRPGLAGRSEQYF
TRBV2	.	TRBJ1-1	.	10	TGTGCCAGCGGGGTCCCTGAAGCTTTCTTT	CASGVPEAFF
TRBV2	TRBD1	TRBJ1-2	many	13	TGTGCCAGCAGTGTCGGAGGGGGCGACGGCTACACCTTC	CASSVGGGDGYTF
TRBV4-1	TRBD2	TRBJ2-7	.	16	TGCGCCAGCAGCCAAACGCCGGGACTAGCGGGATCCGGGCAGTACTTC	CASSQTPGLAGSGQYF
TRBV4-3	.	TRBJ1-5	once	20	TGCGCCAGCAGCCAAGGTGCCTTCGCCCGGACGGATTATAGCAATCAGCCCCAGCATTTT	CASSQGAFARTDYSNQPQHF
TRBV7-2	TRBD2	TRBJ2-5	many	15	TGTGCCAGCAGCTTAGCACTAGCGGGAAGGGAGACCCAGTACTTC	CASSLALAGRETQYF
TRBV28	.	TRBJ2-7	many	13	TGTGCCAGCAGTTTAACGGGACCCTCGCCGCAGTACTTC	CASSLTGPSPQYF
TRBV12-3/TRBV12-4	.	TRBJ2-5	few	16	TGTGCCAGCAGTGTCGGCGGGGCAGGGACGTCCGAGACCCAGTACTTC	CASSVGGAGTSETQYF
TRBV3-1	.	TRBJ1-3	.	15	TGTGCCAGCAGCCGACGGACAGAGTCTGGAAACACCATATATTTT	CASSRRTESGNTIYF
TRBV12-3/TRBV12-4	.	TRBJ2-7	.	14	TGTGCCAGCAGCTGGGGGGGCGGCTCCTACGAGCAGTACTTC	CASSWGGGSYEQYF
TRBV27	TRBD1	TRBJ1-5	.	15	TGTGCCAGCAGAGCAGGGGGCAAGAGCAATCAGCCCCAGCATTTT	CASRAGGKSNQPQHF
TRBV6-2/TRBV6-3	.	TRBJ1-2	.	15	TGTGCCAGCAGTTACTTCACGGGCTCTAACTATGGCTACACCTTC	CASSYFTGSNYGYTF
TRBV30	TRBD2	TRBJ2-5	.	15	TGTGCCTGGAGTGTAATAGCGGGGGGGGGAGAGACCCAGTACTTC	CAWSVIAGGGETQYF
TRBV14	.	TRBJ1-2	few	16	TGTGCCAGCAGCCAAGATCCCCTACAGGGACGGTATGGCTACACCTTC	CASSQDPLQGRYGYTF